The subject of this entry is one T cell receptor (beta chain). Per the original methods: Estimation of nucleated cell counts was performed using reference gene primer amplification. Sequenced by immunoSEQ multiplex PCR; TCRdb stores in-frame clones only, minus some. V and J calls and clone size are as listed in that table; D and trimming were resolved from the DNA. The sample holds approximately 200,000 clones, 80% to 90% seen once. The data were obtained in a study of blood T cell repertoires in COVID-19. Across the study: COVID-19 samples collected from the United States, Italy and Spain covered acute and convalescent phases. From T cells, B-cell-depleted T cells, or PBMCs came the material, which was cDNA or gDNA.

Germline CDR1 LGHDT, CDR2 YNNKEL (reference sequence). The ends were cut back, 5 bases at V and 6 bases at J, with 23 bases in the middle. The CDR3 extends over 16 amino acids. Source material: peripheral blood. This TCR was recovered from a man in his 60s with acute or convalescent COVID-19. The chain combines TRBV3-1 (or the pseudogene TRBV3-2) with TRBJ2-7, with no clear D. CDR3 sequence (DNA): TGTGCCAGCAGCTCAGGCTTTGGATTGGCCTCTTCCGAGCAGTACTTC. As protein: CASSSGFGLASSEQYF.